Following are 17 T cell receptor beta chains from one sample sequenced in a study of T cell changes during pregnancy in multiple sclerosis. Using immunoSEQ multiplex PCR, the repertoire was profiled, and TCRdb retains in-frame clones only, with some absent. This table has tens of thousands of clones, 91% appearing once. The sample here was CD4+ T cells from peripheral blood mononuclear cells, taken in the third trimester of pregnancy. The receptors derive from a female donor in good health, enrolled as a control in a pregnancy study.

The CDR3 protein is CASRSGGWNTEAFF. CDR3 coding DNA: TGTGCCAGCAGATCAGGGGGGTGGAACACTGAAGCTTTCTTT. V and J are TRBV5-6 and TRBJ1-1; 7 bases agree with TRBD1. Germline CDR1 SGHDT, CDR2 YYEEEE. This CDR3 is built from 14 residues. Trimming cost V 5 bases and J 1 base; bases outside gene matches: 5.

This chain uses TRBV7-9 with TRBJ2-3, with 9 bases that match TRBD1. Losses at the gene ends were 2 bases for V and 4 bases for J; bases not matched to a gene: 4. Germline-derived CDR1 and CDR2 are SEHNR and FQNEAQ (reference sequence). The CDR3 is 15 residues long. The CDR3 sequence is CASSLQRQGADTQYF. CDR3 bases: TGTGCCAGCAGCTTACAACGACAGGGGGCAGATACGCAGTATTTT.

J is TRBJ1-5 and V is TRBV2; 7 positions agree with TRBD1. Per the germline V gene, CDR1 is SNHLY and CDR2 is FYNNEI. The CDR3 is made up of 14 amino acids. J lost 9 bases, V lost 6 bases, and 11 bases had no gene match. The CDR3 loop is CASSPDRDIPPQHF. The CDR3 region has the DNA TGTGCCAGCAGCCCCGACAGGGACATCCCGCCCCAGCATTTT.

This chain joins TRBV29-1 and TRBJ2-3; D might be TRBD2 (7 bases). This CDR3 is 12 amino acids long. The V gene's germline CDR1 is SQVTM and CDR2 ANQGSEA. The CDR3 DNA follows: TGCAGAGCTTGGGGGGGGCAAGATACGCAGTATTTT. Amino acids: CRAWGGQDTQYF.

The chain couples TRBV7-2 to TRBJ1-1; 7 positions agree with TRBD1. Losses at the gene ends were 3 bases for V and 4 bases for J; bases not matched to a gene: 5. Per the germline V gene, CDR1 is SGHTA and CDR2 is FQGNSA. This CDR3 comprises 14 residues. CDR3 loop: CASSFTGVGTEAFF. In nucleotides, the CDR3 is TGTGCCAGCAGCTTCACAGGGGTCGGCACTGAAGCTTTCTTT. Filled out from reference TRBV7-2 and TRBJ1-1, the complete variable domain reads GAGVSQSPSNKVTEKGKDVELRCDPISGHTALYWYRQSLGQGLEFLIYFQGNSAPDKSGLPSDRFSAERTGGSVSTLTIQRTQQEDSAVYLCASSFTGVGTEAFFGQGTRLTVV.

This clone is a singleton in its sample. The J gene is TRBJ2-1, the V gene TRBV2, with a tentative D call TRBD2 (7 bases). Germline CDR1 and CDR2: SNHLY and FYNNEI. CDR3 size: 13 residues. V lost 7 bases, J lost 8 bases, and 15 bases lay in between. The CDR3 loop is CASIKGGVDEQFF. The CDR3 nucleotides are TGTGCCAGCATAAAAGGGGGGGTGGATGAGCAGTTCTTC.

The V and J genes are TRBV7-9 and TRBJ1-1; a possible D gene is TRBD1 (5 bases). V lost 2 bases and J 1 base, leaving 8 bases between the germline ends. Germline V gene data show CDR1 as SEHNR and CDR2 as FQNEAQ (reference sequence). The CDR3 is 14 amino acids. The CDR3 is CASSLLGPNTEAFF. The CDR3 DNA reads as TGTGCCAGCAGCTTACTGGGGCCGAACACTGAAGCTTTCTTT.

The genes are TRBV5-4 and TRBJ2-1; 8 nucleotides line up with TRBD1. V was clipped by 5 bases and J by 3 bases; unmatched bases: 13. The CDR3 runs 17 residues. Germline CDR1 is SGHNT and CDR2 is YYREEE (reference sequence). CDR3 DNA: TGTGCCAGCAGAAAATTATCCGGGACAGGTCTCTACAATGAGCAGTTCTTC. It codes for CASRKLSGTGLYNEQFF.

Written as DNA, the CDR3 is TGTGCCAGCAGGGACGGGACAGGATATAATTCACCCCTCCACTTT. This translates into CASRDGTGYNSPLHF. V is TRBV5-4 and J is TRBJ1-6, with 8 bases fitting TRBD1. Germline trimming cut 5 bases from V and 4 bases from J; bases unmatched to any gene: 5. CDR1 is SGHNT and CDR2 is YYREEE in the germline V gene (reference sequence). The CDR3 is 15 residues long. The complete variable domain, with remaining parts taken from reference TRBV5-4 and TRBJ1-6, reads ETGVTQSPTHLIKTRGQQVTLRCSSQSGHNTVSWYQQALGQGPQFIFQYYREEENGRGNFPPRFSGLQFPNYSSELNVNALELDDSALYLCASRDGTGYNSPLHFGNGTRLTVT.

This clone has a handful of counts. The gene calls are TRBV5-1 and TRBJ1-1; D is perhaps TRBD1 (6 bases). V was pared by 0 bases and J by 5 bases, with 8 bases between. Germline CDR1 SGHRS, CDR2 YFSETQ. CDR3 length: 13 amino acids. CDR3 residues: CASSLEGVTEAFF. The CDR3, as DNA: TGCGCCAGCAGCTTGGAGGGGGTTACTGAAGCTTTCTTT.

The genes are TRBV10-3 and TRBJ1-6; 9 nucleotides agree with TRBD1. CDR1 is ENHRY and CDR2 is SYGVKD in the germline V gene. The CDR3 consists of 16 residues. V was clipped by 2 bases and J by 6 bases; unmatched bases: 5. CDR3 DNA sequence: TGTGCCATCAGTGAGGAACAGGGGGCGTTTAATTCACCCCTCCACTTT. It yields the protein CAISEEQGAFNSPLHF.

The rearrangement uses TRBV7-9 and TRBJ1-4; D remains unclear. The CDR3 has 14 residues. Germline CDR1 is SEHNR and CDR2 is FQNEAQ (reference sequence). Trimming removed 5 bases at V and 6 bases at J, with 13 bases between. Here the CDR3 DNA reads TGTGCCAGCAGCCTGAGTAACAGTGATGAAAAACTGTTTTTT. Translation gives CASSLSNSDEKLFF.

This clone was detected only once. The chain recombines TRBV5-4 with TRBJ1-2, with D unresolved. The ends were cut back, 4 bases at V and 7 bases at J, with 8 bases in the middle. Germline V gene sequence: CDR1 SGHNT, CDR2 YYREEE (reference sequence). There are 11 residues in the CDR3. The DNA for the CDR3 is TGTGCCAGCAGCCCGAGGAGTGGCTACACCTTC. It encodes CASSPRSGYTF.

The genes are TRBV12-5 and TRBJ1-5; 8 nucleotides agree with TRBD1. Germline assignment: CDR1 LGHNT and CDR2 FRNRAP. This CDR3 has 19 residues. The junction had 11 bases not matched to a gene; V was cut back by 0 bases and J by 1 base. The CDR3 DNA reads TGTGCTAGTGGTTTGGTAGTGTGGGACAGACAGGGGAGCAATCAGCCCCAGCATTTT. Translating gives CASGLVVWDRQGSNQPQHF.

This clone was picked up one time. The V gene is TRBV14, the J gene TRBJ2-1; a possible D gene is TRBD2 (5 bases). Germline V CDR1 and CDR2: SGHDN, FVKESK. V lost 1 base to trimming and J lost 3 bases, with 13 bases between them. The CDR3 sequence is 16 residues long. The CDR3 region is CASSQGVLAYYNEQFF. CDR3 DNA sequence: TGTGCCAGCAGCCAAGGTGTGCTAGCTTACTACAATGAGCAGTTCTTC.

The CDR3 region has the DNA TGTGCCAGTAGAGAGGACAGGGGGGCCTACGAGCAGTACTTC. It codes for CASREDRGAYEQYF. This chain connects TRBV19 to TRBJ2-7; 10 bases match TRBD1. V lost 6 bases and J lost 2; bases outside the gene matches: 4. CDR1 and CDR2 (germline): LNHDA, SQIVND (reference sequence). This CDR3 comprises 14 residues.

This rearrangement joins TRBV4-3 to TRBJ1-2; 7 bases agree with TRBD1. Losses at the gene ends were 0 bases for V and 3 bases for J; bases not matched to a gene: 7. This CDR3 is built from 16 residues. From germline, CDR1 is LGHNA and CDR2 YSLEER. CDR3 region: CASSQEIGTAYYGYTF. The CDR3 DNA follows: TGCGCCAGCAGCCAAGAGATAGGGACAGCCTACTATGGCTACACCTTC.